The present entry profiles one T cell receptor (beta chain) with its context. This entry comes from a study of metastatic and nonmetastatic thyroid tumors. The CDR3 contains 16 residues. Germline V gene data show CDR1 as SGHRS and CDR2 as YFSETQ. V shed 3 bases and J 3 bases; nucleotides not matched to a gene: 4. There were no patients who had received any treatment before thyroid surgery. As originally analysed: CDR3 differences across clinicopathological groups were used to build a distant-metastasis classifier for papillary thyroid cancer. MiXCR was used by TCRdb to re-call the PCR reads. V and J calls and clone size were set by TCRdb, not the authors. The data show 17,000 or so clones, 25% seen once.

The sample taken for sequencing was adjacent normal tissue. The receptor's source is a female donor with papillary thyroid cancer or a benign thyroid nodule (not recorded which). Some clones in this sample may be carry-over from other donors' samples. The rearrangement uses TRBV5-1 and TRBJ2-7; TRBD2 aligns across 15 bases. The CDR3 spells CASSCRTSGRDYEQYF. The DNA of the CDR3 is TGCGCCAGCAGCTGCCGGACTAGCGGGAGGGACTACGAGCAGTACTTC.